This T cell receptor (beta chain) was identified in a study of Graves' ophthalmopathy and Graves' hyperthyroidism. Study details: By definition, stable hyperthyroidism involved no ophthalmopathy within 18 months of follow-up.

Study results and caveats: Appearing in blood as well were most expanded thyroid clonotypes above 0.001 frequency. The model predicted progression of ophthalmopathy with a sensitivity of 60% to 71%, and its specificity was less than 85%.

The study amplified TCR beta CDR3 regions using RNA transcripts. RT-PCR in the first round used HTBI primers; a second-round multiplex PCR followed. Via MiXCR, TCRdb re-called the multiplex PCR reads, giving one row per CDR3 protein. In the table there are around 520,000 distinct CDR3 sequences, about 35% of which are singletons. Ten or more counts support this clonotype. The target antigen is unknown. Per the germline V gene, CDR1 is SNHLY and CDR2 is FYNNEI. V lost 5 bases and J lost 5; bases outside the gene matches: 5. CDR3 length equals 14 residues. The sample consisted of peripheral blood or thyroid tissue (not recorded which). This receptor was identified in an adult man with Graves' hyperthyroidism. This rearrangement joins TRBV2 to TRBJ1-5, with 8 nucleotides matching TRBD1. This chain's CDR3 is CASSRTGYDQPQHF. Written as DNA, the CDR3 is TGTGCCAGCAGTCGGACAGGGTATGATCAGCCCCAGCATTTT.